Below, one T cell receptor beta chain is given with its context. Vbeta (60) and Jbeta (13) primers were used in the PCR. Measured with immunoSEQ multiplex PCR; TCRdb has only the in-frame clones, and not every one. Seen here are under 200,000 clones, 70% to 85% observed once, and the top ten hold approximately 6.5%. This specimen comes from a study of cytomegalovirus exposure and HLA in healthy donors. Study-wide context: Caucasian-associated ancestry cluster membership applied to under 85% of 398 genotyped donors.

The sequence came from a man between 50 and 59 years old in good health and CMV-seropositive. Sequencing input: PBMCs.

The CDR3 DNA follows: TGTGCCAGCAGCCCCGGGACAGGGACCAACGAGCAGTACTTC. Amino acid sequence: CASSPGTGTNEQYF. The chain couples TRBV7-6 to TRBJ2-7; TRBD1 aligns across 9 bases. The CDR3 runs to 14 residues. V trimming: 5 bases; J trimming: 5 bases; junction bases outside the gene matches: 7. Germline CDR1 and CDR2: SGHVS and FNYEAQ.